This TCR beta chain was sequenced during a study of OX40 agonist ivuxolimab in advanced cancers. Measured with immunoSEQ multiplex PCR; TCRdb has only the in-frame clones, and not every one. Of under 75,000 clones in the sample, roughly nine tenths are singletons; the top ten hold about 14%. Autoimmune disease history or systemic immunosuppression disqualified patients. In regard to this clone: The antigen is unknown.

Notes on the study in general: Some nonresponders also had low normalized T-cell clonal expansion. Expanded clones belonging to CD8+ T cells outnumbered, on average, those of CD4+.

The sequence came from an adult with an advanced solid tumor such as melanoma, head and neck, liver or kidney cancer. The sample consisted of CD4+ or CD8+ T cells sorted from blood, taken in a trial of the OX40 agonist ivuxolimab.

CDR3 in DNA: TGCGCCAGCAGCTCTGCGTCAGCGGGAGTCCGCACCGGGGAGCTGTTTTTT. The encoded protein is CASSSASAGVRTGELFF. The chain employs TRBV4-1 and TRBJ2-2; TRBD2 agrees at 8 bases. The V segment lost 5 bases and the J segment 4 bases; nucleotides outside the gene matches: 12. Germline CDR1 MGHRA, CDR2 YSYEKL. The CDR3 is 17 amino acids.